This TCR beta chain was obtained from a study of cytomegalovirus exposure and HLA in healthy donors. Whole-study findings and limits: Researchers left out some V segments, among them TRBV6-2 and TRBV6-3, as indistinguishable. Later on, an analysis showed TCR association rates differing by HLA locus, with DRB1 the most and HLA-C the fewest. The study assumed roughly uniform donor sequencing depth for presence/absence analyses.

V was clipped by 0 bases and J by 3 bases; unmatched bases: 2. CDR3 length: 14 residues. Germline values: CDR1 SGHRS, CDR2 YFSETQ. The PCR used 60 Vbeta and 13 Jbeta primers. Generated by immunoSEQ multiplex PCR, the TCRdb table keeps only in-frame clones and is missing some. The sample carries around 140,000 clones, around 90% recorded once. This clone has only one observation. Its antigen remains unknown. The chain is built from TRBV5-1 and TRBJ1-2; 7 nucleotides match TRBD1. This TCR was recovered from a woman aged 40 to 55 in good health and CMV-seronegative. The sequenced sample consisted of PBMCs. This CDR3 reads CASSLVGGDYGYTF. The CDR3 DNA sequence: TGCGCCAGCAGCTTGGTAGGGGGCGACTATGGCTACACCTTC.